This T cell receptor beta chain was identified during a study of cytomegalovirus exposure and HLA in healthy donors. Study observations and caveats: Among CMV-associated TCR beta chains, most appeared HLA-restricted in a later analysis. Certain sequence variants were highly shared and formed a cluster, and this cluster was likely a sequencing artifact. Later, TCR association rates were found to vary by HLA locus, highest for DRB1 and lowest for HLA-C. Within an earlier analysis, most TCR beta V segments proved productive either about 87% or about 30% of the time.

This CDR3 contains 19 residues. With 6 bases clipped from V and 4 bases from J, the junction kept 20 bases outside the gene matches. Germline V CDR1 and CDR2: SEHNR, FQNEAQ (reference sequence). PCR was performed using 60 Vbeta and 13 Jbeta primers. TCRdb's copy holds only in-frame clones and misses some; the assay was immunoSEQ multiplex PCR. The table shows under 200,000 clones, with 80% occurring only once. Regarding this clone: The antigen remains unidentified.

This chain links TRBV7-9 with TRBJ1-2; TRBD1 aligns across 10 bases. The source is a human donor in good health. Input material: PBMCs. The CDR3, as DNA: TGTGCCAGCAGTCGTTCGATGGGGGACAGGGGCCGTTTAAGCTATGGCTACACCTTC. This encodes CASSRSMGDRGRLSYGYTF.